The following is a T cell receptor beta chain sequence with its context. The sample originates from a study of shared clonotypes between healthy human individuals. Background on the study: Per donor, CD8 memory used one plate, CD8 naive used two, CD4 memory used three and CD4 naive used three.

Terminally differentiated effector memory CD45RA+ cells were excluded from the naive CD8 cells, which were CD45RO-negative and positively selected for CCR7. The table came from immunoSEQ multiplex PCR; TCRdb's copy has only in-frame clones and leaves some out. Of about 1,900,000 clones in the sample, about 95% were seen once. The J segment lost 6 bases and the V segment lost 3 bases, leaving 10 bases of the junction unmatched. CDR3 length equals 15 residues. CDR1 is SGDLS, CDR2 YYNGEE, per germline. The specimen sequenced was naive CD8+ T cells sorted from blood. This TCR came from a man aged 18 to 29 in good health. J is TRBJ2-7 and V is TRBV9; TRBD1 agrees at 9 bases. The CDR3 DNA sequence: TGTGCCAGCAGCGAGAGACCCGGGACAGGGACCGAGCAGTACTTC. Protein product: CASSERPGTGTEQYF.